Following are 29 T cell receptor beta chains from one sample sequenced in a study of blood T cell repertoires in COVID-19. Assay used: immunoSEQ multiplex PCR; TCRdb lists only in-frame clones, some missing. Of 180,000 or so clones in the sample, more than 80% were seen once. Sequencing was done on a sample of peripheral blood. The origin of the receptors is a middle-aged woman with COVID-19, enrolled during active disease.

This chain joins TRBV19 and TRBJ2-6, with D possibly matching TRBD2 (6 bases). The CDR3 spans 16 residues. Germline V gene lookup returns CDR1 LNHDA and CDR2 SQIVND (reference sequence). V gave up 10 bases and J gave up 2 bases, with 18 bases separating them. The CDR3 DNA is TGTGCCACCATCTCCCGGGGGAGAGCTGGGGCCAACGTCCTGACTTTC. Translating it yields CATISRGRAGANVLTF. Looking up the rest from reference TRBV19 and TRBJ2-6 gives the full variable domain: DGGITQSPKYLFRKEGQNVTLSCEQNLNHDAMYWYRQDPGQGLRLIYYSQIVNDFQKGDIAEGYSVSREKKESFPLTVTSAQKNPTAFYLCATISRGRAGANVLTFGAGSRLTVL.

This chain links TRBV3-1 (or the pseudogene TRBV3-2) with TRBJ1-5, with D unclear. The CDR3 covers 15 residues. Trimming removed 4 bases at V and 3 bases at J, with 13 bases between. The germline gives CDR1 LGHDT, CDR2 YNNKEL (reference sequence). The CDR3 loop reads CASSLGLPPNQPQHF. The CDR3 DNA reads TGTGCCAGCAGCCTTGGGCTGCCTCCCAATCAGCCCCAGCATTTT.

The chain combines TRBV11-2 with TRBJ2-1, with TRBD2 matching over 7 bases. The CDR3 is 15 residues long. Trimming took 5 bases from V and 1 from J; bases not matched to a gene: 5. CDR1 is SGHAT, CDR2 FQNNGV, per germline. This CDR3 reads CASSNWGGSYNEQFF. Written as DNA, the CDR3 is TGTGCCAGCAGCAATTGGGGGGGGTCCTACAATGAGCAGTTCTTC.

The chain employs TRBV15 and TRBJ1-2, with TRBD1 matching 7 bases. Trimming took 4 bases from V and 4 from J; bases not matched to a gene: 3. CDR3 length: 13 residues. Germline CDR1 reads LNHNV; CDR2 reads YYDKDF (reference sequence). CDR3 amino acids: CATSMDRIYGYTF. CDR3 coding DNA: TGTGCCACCAGCATGGACAGGATCTATGGCTACACCTTC.

This chain uses TRBV9 with TRBJ2-1; TRBD2 matches 7 bases. The CDR3 is 15 residues long. Trimming removed 2 bases from V and 5 bases from J; junction bases left unmatched: 7. In germline, CDR1 is SGDLS, CDR2 YYNGEE. The CDR3 loop reads CASSVWASGNNEQFF. The CDR3 DNA sequence: TGTGCCAGCAGCGTTTGGGCTAGCGGAAACAATGAGCAGTTCTTC.

The chain has TRBV2 and TRBJ1-1; TRBD1 is a possible D gene (6 bases). The V gene lost 2 bases and the J gene lost 11 bases, with 18 bases spanning the gap. The CDR3 spans 14 residues. Germline lookup yields CDR1 SNHLY and CDR2 FYNNEI. The chain's CDR3 is CASSELGAVSGAFF. CDR3 nucleotides: TGTGCCAGCAGTGAATTGGGGGCCGTATCTGGGGCTTTCTTT.

This rearrangement joins TRBV5-8 to TRBJ1-6; 7 positions match TRBD1. This CDR3 has 15 amino acids. V gave up 0 bases and J gave up 7 bases; unmatched junction bases: 4. Germline V gene lookup returns CDR1 SGHTS and CDR2 YDEGEE. The chain's CDR3 is CASSLVGQLNSPLHF. The CDR3, as DNA: TGTGCCAGCAGCTTGGTGGGACAGTTAAATTCACCCCTCCACTTT.

The chain combines TRBV5-8 with TRBJ2-7; D is possibly TRBD2 (5 bases). The CDR3 contains 15 residues. Trimming shortened V by 4 bases and J by 5 bases, and 19 bases separated the two germline ends. CDR1 is SGHTS, CDR2 YDEGEE, per germline. The CDR3 sequence is CASSLWRTPGDEQYF. CDR3 sequence (DNA): TGTGCCAGCAGCCTCTGGAGGACCCCCGGTGACGAGCAGTACTTC. Combining the CDR3 with reference TRBV5-8 and TRBJ2-7 gives the whole variable domain EAGVTQSPTHLIKTRGQQATLRCSPISGHTSVYWYQQALGLGLQFLLWYDEGEERNRGNFPPRFSGRQFPNYSSELNVNALELEDSALYLCASSLWRTPGDEQYFGPGTRLTVT.

In this sample, this clone turned up a few times. The V gene is TRBV7-9, the J gene TRBJ2-2, with 10 bases fitting TRBD1. The CDR3 contains 16 residues. Germline CDR1 is SEHNR and CDR2 is FQNEAQ (reference sequence). V was clipped by 4 bases and J by 4 bases; unmatched bases: 6. DNA of the CDR3: TGTGCCAGCAGCTCCTCGGGACAGGGGTCCACCGGGGAGCTGTTTTTT. Its translation is CASSSSGQGSTGELFF.

The CDR3 here is CASSTDYYGYTF. The CDR3 DNA sequence: TGTGCCAGCAGTACGGACTATTATGGCTACACCTTC. The V and J genes are TRBV28 and TRBJ1-2; D call uncertain. The CDR3 loop spans 12 amino acids. The germline gives CDR1 MDHEN, CDR2 SYDVKM. V was shortened by 5 bases and J by 5 bases, with 9 bases between the two germline ends.

V and J are TRBV18 and TRBJ2-2, with 7 bases fitting TRBD1. J was trimmed by 5 bases and V by 2 bases; bases with no gene match: 5. This CDR3 has 15 residues. CDR1 and CDR2 from the germline V gene are KGHSH and LQKENI. Written as DNA, the CDR3 is TGTGCCAGCTCACCAACAGGGGTCGGGACCGGGGAGCTGTTTTTT. Amino acids: CASSPTGVGTGELFF.

The gene calls are TRBV27 and TRBJ2-1, with 11 bases fitting TRBD2. Germline V gene sequence: CDR1 MNHEY, CDR2 SMNVEV (reference sequence). The trim removed 4 bases at V and 1 base at J, leaving 3 bases unmatched. This CDR3 is built from 16 residues. CDR3 residues: CASSSLAGGSYNEQFF. The CDR3 DNA reads as TGTGCCAGCAGTTCCTTAGCGGGAGGGTCCTACAATGAGCAGTTCTTC.

To note about this clone: Other DNA sequences of this sample code for an identical CDR3. V gene TRBV7-3 combines with J gene TRBJ2-3, with 9 bases aligning to TRBD2. This CDR3 is 15 amino acids long. The V and J ends lost 3 bases and 0 bases, in that order; junction bases with no gene match: 1. Germline values: CDR1 SGHTA, CDR2 FQGTGA. CDR3 coding DNA: TGTGCCAGCAGCTTGAGCGGGGGGAGCACAGATACGCAGTATTTT. Amino acids: CASSLSGGSTDTQYF.

This clone has a count of ten or more. This sequence joins TRBV6-4 and TRBJ2-1; 10 bases match TRBD2. This CDR3 spans 15 amino acids. V trimming: 3 bases; J trimming: 4 bases; junction bases outside the gene matches: 3. CDR1 MRHNA and CDR2 SNTAGT come from the germline V gene. The CDR3 DNA follows: TGTGCCAGCAGTGATACTAGCGGGACATACAATGAGCAGTTCTTC. It codes for CASSDTSGTYNEQFF.

The J gene is TRBJ2-7, the V gene TRBV5-5, with 13 nucleotides matching TRBD2. The CDR3 has 14 residues. Trimming removed 3 bases from V and 6 bases from J; junction bases left unmatched: 3. In germline, CDR1 is SGHKS, CDR2 YYEKEE (reference sequence). The DNA of the CDR3 is TGTGCCAGCAGCTGGGGACTAGCGGGAAGCGAGCAGTACTTC. Translating gives CASSWGLAGSEQYF.

The chain recombines TRBV6-4 with TRBJ2-1, with TRBD2 matching over 9 bases. The CDR3 sequence is 14 residues long. J lost 6 bases, V lost 3 bases, and 3 bases had no gene match. CDR1 and CDR2 from the germline V gene are MRHNA and SNTAGT. In nucleotides, the CDR3 is TGTGCCAGCAGTGAGCGGGAGGGGGGCAATGAGCAGTTCTTC. Residues: CASSEREGGNEQFF.

V is TRBV19 and J is TRBJ2-3, with 9 bases matching TRBD2. Germline assignment: CDR1 LNHDA and CDR2 SQIVND (reference sequence). The CDR3 extends over 17 amino acids. Unmatched junction bases numbered 10, after V lost 3 bases and J lost 3 bases. This chain's CDR3 is CASSIAGGPLATDTQYF. The CDR3 DNA reads TGTGCCAGTAGTATCGCGGGAGGGCCCCTAGCGACAGATACGCAGTATTTT.

This clone was detected ten times or more. The same CDR3 also results from other DNA sequences found in this sample. This sequence joins TRBV11-2 and TRBJ1-1; D gene ambiguous. CDR3 length: 11 amino acids. Trimming took 4 bases from V and 4 from J, leaving 4 bases between them. Germline CDR1 SGHAT, CDR2 FQNNGV. In DNA, the CDR3 is TGTGCCAGCAGCTCCGGCACTGAAGCTTTCTTT. This gives the protein CASSSGTEAFF.

This chain connects TRBV6-2 or TRBV6-3 to TRBJ2-7; maybe TRBD2 (5 bases). The germline V gene encodes CDR1 MNHEY and CDR2 SVGEGT. This CDR3 is built from 14 residues. Deletions cut 0 bases from V and 3 bases from J, with 9 bases between. The CDR3 coding sequence is TGTGCCAGCAGTTACTCCGGACTGAACTACGAGCAGTACGTC. Translation gives CASSYSGLNYEQYV.

The J gene is TRBJ2-1, the V gene TRBV28; D is unresolved. This CDR3 has 14 amino acids. V shed 5 bases and J shed 4 bases, with 12 bases lying between them. CDR1 and CDR2 from the germline V gene are MDHEN and SYDVKM. CDR3 sequence reads: CASSGSGEYNEQFF. In DNA, the CDR3 is TGTGCCAGCAGTGGATCCGGAGAGTACAATGAGCAGTTCTTC.

The chain recombines TRBV7-9 with TRBJ2-1, with 10 bases fitting TRBD2. With V trimmed by 5 bases and J by 2 bases, 9 bases remained unmatched. The germline gives CDR1 SEHNR, CDR2 FQNEAQ (reference sequence). The length of the CDR3 is 17 residues. CDR3 protein: CASSLLAGPSTYNEQFF. In DNA, the CDR3 is TGTGCCAGCAGCCTACTAGCGGGGCCTTCCACCTACAATGAGCAGTTCTTC.

A word on this clone: The junction and the germline gene differ at one end; a read error may be behind it. The rearrangement uses TRBV7-7 and TRBJ2-2; D gene uncertain. The germline CDR1 and CDR2 sequences are SSHAT and FNYEAQ (reference sequence). This CDR3 comprises 12 residues. CDR3: CASSQITGELFF. The CDR3 DNA is TGTGCTAGCAGCCAAATCACCGGGGAGCTGTTTTTT. Combining the CDR3 with reference TRBV7-7 and TRBJ2-2 gives the whole variable domain GAGVSQSPRYKVTKRGQDVTLRCDPISSHATLYWYQQALGQGPEFLTYFNYEAQPDKSGLPSDRFSAERPEGSISTLTIQRTEQRDSAMYRCASSQITGELFFGEGSRLTVL.

The rearrangement links TRBV2 to TRBJ1-4; 7 positions match TRBD1. Germline values: CDR1 SNHLY, CDR2 FYNNEI. Unmatched junction bases numbered 6, after V lost 6 bases and J lost 8 bases. The CDR3 extends over 13 amino acids. CDR3 residues: CASRVRGLEKLFF. The CDR3, as DNA: TGTGCCAGCAGGGTCAGGGGGTTGGAAAAACTGTTTTTT.

The rearrangement links TRBV2 to TRBJ2-7; 7 bases line up with TRBD2. V trimming: 8 bases; J trimming: 6 bases; junction bases outside the gene matches: 7. Germline V lookup: CDR1 SNHLY, CDR2 FYNNEI. CDR3 size: 12 residues. CDR3 in DNA: TGTGCCAGCCGTCCCCCTAGCGGCGAGCAGTACGTC. This codes for CASRPPSGEQYV.

The V gene is TRBV24-1, the J gene TRBJ2-1; 14 bases align to TRBD2. The CDR3 sequence is 17 residues long. Germline CDR1 and CDR2: KGHDR and SFDVKD. Trimming cost V 4 bases and J 8 bases; bases outside gene matches: 9. CDR3 DNA sequence: TGTGCCACCAGTGACTCCGGGACTAGCGGGAGATGGGATGAGCAGTTCTTC. This sequence encodes CATSDSGTSGRWDEQFF.

This clone was seen a single time. The chain has TRBV4-1 and TRBJ2-7; 7 bases match TRBD2. This CDR3 contains 14 residues. The ends lost 0 bases at V and 2 bases at J; junction bases unmatched: 1. Germline V gene lookup returns CDR1 MGHRA and CDR2 YSYEKL. Here the CDR3 reads CASSQDGGTYEQYF. The CDR3 DNA is TGCGCCAGCAGCCAAGACGGGGGGACCTACGAGCAGTACTTC.

V and J are TRBV19 and TRBJ1-6; TRBD1 might be the D (6 bases). This CDR3 is 17 amino acids long. V was pared by 6 bases and J by 10 bases, with 25 bases between. Germline lookup yields CDR1 LNHDA and CDR2 SQIVND (reference sequence). The CDR3 is CASSRRTGRKGGSPLHF. CDR3 coding DNA: TGTGCCAGTAGCAGACGCACAGGGAGAAAGGGCGGCTCACCCCTCCACTTT. Based on the CDR3 plus reference TRBV19 and TRBJ1-6, the full variable domain is DGGITQSPKYLFRKEGQNVTLSCEQNLNHDAMYWYRQDPGQGLRLIYYSQIVNDFQKGDIAEGYSVSREKKESFPLTVTSAQKNPTAFYLCASSRRTGRKGGSPLHFGNGTRLTVT.

The rearrangement links TRBV29-1 to TRBJ2-5; no definite D call. The germline V and J ends were trimmed by 4 bases and 2 bases, with 8 bases remaining between them. The CDR3 length is 12 residues. Germline CDR1 and CDR2: SQVTM and ANQGSEA. CDR3 sequence (DNA): TGCAGCGTTGGTTCTAGACAAGAGACCCAGTACTTC. It encodes CSVGSRQETQYF.

The chain combines TRBV9 with TRBJ1-6, with TRBD1 matching over 8 bases. Unmatched junction bases numbered 1, after V lost 0 bases and J lost 5 bases. In germline, CDR1 is SGDLS, CDR2 YYNGEE. The CDR3 consists of 15 residues. The DNA of the CDR3 is TGTGCCAGCAGCGTAGCAGGGGGCGATAATTCACCCCTCCACTTT. This codes for CASSVAGGDNSPLHF.